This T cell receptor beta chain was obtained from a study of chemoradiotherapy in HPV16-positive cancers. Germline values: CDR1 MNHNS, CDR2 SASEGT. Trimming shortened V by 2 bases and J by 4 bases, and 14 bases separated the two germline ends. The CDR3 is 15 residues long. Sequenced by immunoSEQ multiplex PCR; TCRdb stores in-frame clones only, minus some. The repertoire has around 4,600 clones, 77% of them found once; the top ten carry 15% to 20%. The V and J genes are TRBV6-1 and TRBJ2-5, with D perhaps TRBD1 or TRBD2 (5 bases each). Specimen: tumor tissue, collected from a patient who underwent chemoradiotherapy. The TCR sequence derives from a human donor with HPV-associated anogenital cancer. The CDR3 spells CASSEPGLVAETQYF. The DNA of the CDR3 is TGTGCCAGCAGTGAACCGGGGCTAGTAGCAGAGACCCAGTACTTC.